One and the same sample provided the 31 T cell receptor beta chains below, sequenced in a study of response to subunit inactivated influenza vaccine. MiXCR was run by TCRdb on the RT-PCR reads, yielding one entry per CDR3 protein. The sample comprises 590,000 or so distinct CDR3 sequences, 12% to 15% of which are singletons, and 7.5% to 9% rests with the top ten. The sequencing here drew on PBMCs from blood, taken 14 to 15 days before vaccination. These receptors originate from a man aged 50 to 59 who received an inactivated influenza vaccine.

Only a few counts were recorded for this clonotype. J is TRBJ2-3 and V is TRBV20-1, with D unclear. The germline CDR1 and CDR2 sequences are DFQATT and SNEGSKA (reference sequence). This CDR3 comprises 12 residues. The V end lost 3 bases, the J end lost 1 base, and 5 bases lay between the germline ends. The CDR3 region is CSASVRTDTQYF. CDR3 in DNA: TGCAGTGCTAGTGTTCGCACAGATACGCAGTATTTT.

This clonotype was observed a handful of times. The chain couples TRBV28 to TRBJ2-6; D possibly corresponds to TRBD2 (6 bases). The germline V gene encodes CDR1 MDHEN and CDR2 SYDVKM. The CDR3 is 17 residues long. Trimming cost V 2 bases and J 4 bases, with 15 bases left between them. The CDR3 protein is CASSLPFSGAGANVLTF. The CDR3 bases are TGTGCCAGCAGTTTACCTTTCTCGGGAGCCGGGGCCAACGTCCTGACTTTC.

The rearrangement uses TRBV12-3 or TRBV12-4 and TRBJ2-2, with 11 positions matching TRBD1. J was trimmed by 2 bases and V by 4 bases; bases with no gene match: 3. The CDR3 runs to 16 residues. CDR3 region: CASSWGQGVNTGELFF. The CDR3 DNA is TGTGCCAGCAGTTGGGGACAGGGGGTAAACACCGGGGAGCTGTTTTTT.

This clonotype was seen only a few times. The chain carries TRBV6-2 or TRBV6-3 and TRBJ2-1; 9 nucleotides align to TRBD2. This CDR3 contains 13 residues. V lost 8 bases to trimming and J lost 4 bases; unmatched junction nucleotides: 3. Germline-derived CDR1 and CDR2 are MNHEY and SVGEGT. CDR3 protein: CASGLARYNEQFF. CDR3 coding DNA: TGTGCCAGCGGACTAGCGCGTTACAATGAGCAGTTCTTC.

Comments on this clonotype: With a much larger clone just one base away, this may be a read error. The chain links TRBV6-2 or TRBV6-3 to TRBJ2-7, with a weak D call TRBD2 (5 bases). Germline loops: CDR1 MNHEY, CDR2 SVGEGT. V lost 2 bases and J 2 bases, leaving 7 bases between the germline ends. There are 13 residues in the CDR3. The CDR3 sequence is CASSYTGTYEQYF. The CDR3 nucleotides are TGTGCCAGCAGTTACACCGGGACCTACGAGCAGTACTTC.

This sequence joins TRBV2 and TRBJ1-1, with D maybe TRBD1 (5 bases). CDR3 length equals 16 residues. V lost 1 base, J lost 2 bases, and 14 bases lay in between. Germline loops: CDR1 SNHLY, CDR2 FYNNEI. This CDR3 is CASSEGGQGVNTEAFF. DNA of the CDR3: TGTGCCAGCAGTGAAGGGGGCCAGGGCGTTAACACTGAAGCTTTCTTT.

The rearrangement joins TRBV12-3 or TRBV12-4 to TRBJ2-2; possibly TRBD1 or TRBD2 for D (5 bases each). Trimming left V 7 bases short and J 7 bases short, with 19 bases between. CDR3 length: 15 residues. The CDR3 here is CASNPGTPGSGELFF. In DNA, the CDR3 is TGTGCCAGCAACCCAGGGACCCCTGGGAGCGGGGAGCTGTTTTTT.

V usage is TRBV5-1 and J usage is TRBJ2-7; possibly TRBD1 for D (6 bases). This CDR3 region has 13 residues. Germline V CDR1 and CDR2: SGHRS, YFSETQ. V lost 5 bases, J lost 3 bases, and 12 bases lay in between. The CDR3 nucleotides read TGCGCCAGCAGAATTGACAGGAACTACGAGCAGTACTTC. It is translated as CASRIDRNYEQYF.

This clonotype was found a few times. The chain links TRBV7-9 to TRBJ1-6, with 8 bases that match TRBD1. The CDR3 length is 16 residues. The germline CDR1 and CDR2 sequences are SEHNR and FQNEAQ (reference sequence). V dropped 5 bases and J dropped 5; count of bases not matched to a gene: 8. The CDR3 loop reads CASSVMTGVHNSPLHF. CDR3 DNA sequence: TGTGCCAGCAGCGTCATGACAGGGGTCCATAATTCACCCCTCCACTTT.

In this sample, this clonotype turned up many times. V usage is TRBV7-2 and J usage is TRBJ1-2; D is unresolved. This CDR3 region has 15 residues. Trimming shortened V by 5 bases and J by 1 base, and 14 bases separated the two germline ends. The germline CDR1 and CDR2 sequences are SGHTA and FQGNSA. The CDR3 is CASSPRAGVNYGYTF. The CDR3 DNA reads TGTGCCAGCAGCCCACGGGCAGGAGTTAACTATGGCTACACCTTC.

V usage is TRBV29-1 and J usage is TRBJ2-1; D may be TRBD2 (5 bases). Germline V CDR1 and CDR2: SQVTM, ANQGSEA. V lost 2 bases to trimming and J lost 9 bases, with 11 bases between them. CDR3 length equals 12 residues. The CDR3 DNA sequence: TGCAGCGTTGAAAGGACTCGGGGTGAGCAGTTCTTC. Translation gives CSVERTRGEQFF.

V gene TRBV28 combines with J gene TRBJ1-5; 9 bases agree with TRBD1. The J segment lost 7 bases and the V segment lost 4 bases, leaving 8 bases of the junction unmatched. The CDR3 totals 15 residues. Germline V gene data show CDR1 as MDHEN and CDR2 as SYDVKM. In nucleotides, the CDR3 is TGTGCCAGCAGTTCCCCGGGACAGGGCGGGCAGCCCCAGCATTTT. Protein sequence: CASSSPGQGGQPQHF. Looking up the rest from reference TRBV28 and TRBJ1-5 gives the full variable domain: DVKVTQSSRYLVKRTGEKVFLECVQDMDHENMFWYRQDPGLGLRLIYFSYDVKMKEKGDIPEGYSVSREKKERFSLILESASTNQTSMYLCASSSPGQGGQPQHFGDGTRLSIL.

This clonotype occurred many times. This CDR3 reads CASSPLRTGELFF. CDR3 nucleotides: TGCGCCAGCAGCCCTTTGAGAACCGGGGAGCTGTTTTTT. The rearrangement links TRBV5-1 to TRBJ2-2; D unresolved. This CDR3 comprises 13 residues. Germline V gene lookup returns CDR1 SGHRS and CDR2 YFSETQ. V lost 4 bases and J 5 bases, leaving 9 bases between the germline ends.

This clonotype was detected a few times. The chain carries TRBV7-2 and TRBJ2-1, with 8 nucleotides matching TRBD1. The ends lost 7 bases at V and 2 bases at J; junction bases unmatched: 7. The germline gives CDR1 SGHTA, CDR2 FQGNSA. The CDR3 is 15 amino acids. CDR3 in DNA: TGTGCCAGCATCGATCGACAGGGGCCCTACAATGAGCAGTTCTTC. Its translation: CASIDRQGPYNEQFF. Complete variable domain (other parts from reference TRBV7-2 and TRBJ2-1): GAGVSQSPSNKVTEKGKDVELRCDPISGHTALYWYRQSLGQGLEFLIYFQGNSAPDKSGLPSDRFSAERTGGSVSTLTIQRTQQEDSAVYLCASIDRQGPYNEQFFGPGTRLTVL.

This clonotype has a handful of counts. The genes are TRBV28 and TRBJ2-7; maybe TRBD2 (5 bases). Germline V gives CDR1 MDHEN, CDR2 SYDVKM. The CDR3 loop spans 13 amino acids. Between the trimmed V and J ends, which lost 7 bases and 2 bases, there was a span of 12 bases. The CDR3 bases are TGTGCCAGCACTGGGAGTGTGACCTACGAGCAGTACTTC. Protein product: CASTGSVTYEQYF. The full variable domain, with the rest looked up from reference TRBV28 and TRBJ2-7, is DVKVTQSSRYLVKRTGEKVFLECVQDMDHENMFWYRQDPGLGLRLIYFSYDVKMKEKGDIPEGYSVSREKKERFSLILESASTNQTSMYLCASTGSVTYEQYFGPGTRLTVT.

This clonotype occurred a few times. The chain is built from TRBV6-1 and TRBJ1-6; no clear D. V lost 7 bases, J lost 7 bases, and 20 bases lay in between. Germline CDR1 and CDR2: MNHNS and SASEGT. This CDR3 contains 16 residues. CDR3 DNA sequence: TGTGCCAGCACCAAACGCTACGGGAGACGGAATTCACCCCTCCACTTT. It translates to CASTKRYGRRNSPLHF.

This CDR3 reads CASSQGTWNEQFF. The CDR3 bases are TGCGCCAGCAGCCAAGGGACTTGGAATGAGCAGTTCTTC. This chain connects TRBV4-3 to TRBJ2-1; TRBD2 might be the D (5 bases). V was clipped by 1 base and J by 7 bases, with 8 bases between them. CDR1 is LGHNA and CDR2 is YSLEER in the germline V gene. The CDR3 totals 13 residues.

This clonotype was seen only a few times. The J gene is TRBJ2-3, the V gene TRBV5-1; 7 nucleotides align to TRBD1. Germline V lookup: CDR1 SGHRS, CDR2 YFSETQ. Trimming cost V 4 bases and J 2 bases; bases outside gene matches: 10. The CDR3 runs to 16 residues. CDR3 amino acids: CASSTHPGQPTDTQYF. The CDR3 DNA reads TGCGCCAGCAGCACCCACCCGGGACAGCCCACAGATACGCAGTATTTT.

The chain uses TRBV12-3 or TRBV12-4 and TRBJ2-5, with 7 bases matching TRBD2. The CDR3 spans 14 residues. The V segment lost 6 bases and the J segment 10 bases; nucleotides outside the gene matches: 14. The CDR3 DNA reads TGTGCCAGCAGGAAGGCTAGGGAGGGATTGGGCCAGTACTTC. Its translation: CASRKAREGLGQYF.

This clonotype was seen repeatedly, ten times or more. The rearrangement joins TRBV14 to TRBJ1-1; the match to TRBD1 covers 10 bases. This CDR3 region has 16 residues. The germline gives CDR1 SGHDN, CDR2 FVKESK. With V trimmed by 1 base and J by 11 bases, 13 bases remained unmatched. The CDR3 protein is CASSQGRYGTGVRAFF. The CDR3 coding sequence is TGTGCCAGCAGCCAAGGCCGTTACGGGACAGGGGTGCGGGCTTTCTTT.

The J gene is TRBJ2-5, the V gene TRBV20-1; 10 bases are shared with TRBD2. The CDR3 is 14 residues long. CDR1 and CDR2 from the germline V gene are DFQATT and SNEGSKA (reference sequence). The V gene end was trimmed by 6 bases and the J gene end by 5 bases; junction bases not matched to a gene: 9. The CDR3 is CSAPSGGARETQYF. CDR3 nucleotides: TGCAGTGCCCCAAGCGGGGGGGCCCGGGAGACCCAGTACTTC.

This clonotype appeared many times. The rearrangement links TRBV4-3 to TRBJ2-2; D remains unclear. The CDR3 consists of 14 residues. Germline V gene sequence: CDR1 LGHNA, CDR2 YSLEER. Trimming removed 6 bases at V and 4 bases at J, with 12 bases between. The chain's CDR3 is CASSRKLSTGELFF. The CDR3 nucleotides are TGCGCCAGCAGTCGTAAACTTTCCACCGGGGAGCTGTTTTTT.

The chain uses TRBV6-1 and TRBJ2-7, with a weak D call TRBD2 (6 bases). Germline V lookup: CDR1 MNHNS, CDR2 SASEGT. V was shortened by 5 bases and J by 5 bases, with 19 bases between the two germline ends. This CDR3 region has 15 residues. In DNA form, the CDR3 reads TGTGCCAGCAGTCAAAAGGCGGGGCAGACCAACGAGCAGTACTTC. As protein: CASSQKAGQTNEQYF.

J is TRBJ1-6 and V is TRBV5-1, with D unresolved. The ends were cut back, 1 base at V and 6 bases at J, with 20 bases in the middle. Per germline, CDR1 SGHRS and CDR2 YFSETQ. The CDR3 runs to 18 residues. The CDR3 sequence: CASSLLQIPLSLNSPLHF. CDR3 sequence (DNA): TGCGCCAGCAGCTTGTTACAGATCCCCCTCTCTCTTAATTCACCCCTCCACTTT.

Only a few counts were recorded for this clonotype. The chain joins TRBV7-3 to TRBJ2-1, with 9 bases aligning to TRBD1. The CDR3 spans 16 residues. The trim removed 2 bases at V and 5 bases at J, leaving 7 bases unmatched. CDR1 and CDR2 (germline): SGHTA, FQGTGA. The CDR3 DNA sequence: TGTGCCAGCAGCTTAGCGGGGACAGGGATCGACAATGAGCAGTTCTTC. As protein: CASSLAGTGIDNEQFF.

A few counts support this clonotype. V is TRBV10-3 and J is TRBJ2-7; 11 nucleotides match TRBD2. Germline loops: CDR1 ENHRY, CDR2 SYGVKD. The ends lost 0 bases at V and 3 bases at J; junction bases unmatched: 7. CDR3 size: 17 residues. In DNA form, the CDR3 reads TGTGCCATCAGTGAGTCCGGGCTAGCGGGAGGTCACTACGAGCAGTACTTC. Its protein product is CAISESGLAGGHYEQYF.

The V call is TRBV12-3 or TRBV12-4, the J call TRBJ2-1, with 11 nucleotides matching TRBD2. This CDR3 is 15 amino acids long. V dropped 6 bases and J dropped 6; count of bases not matched to a gene: 7. The CDR3 region is CASSPIGTSGNEQFF. For the CDR3, the DNA is TGTGCCAGCAGCCCGATAGGGACTAGCGGCAATGAGCAGTTCTTC.

The chain recombines TRBV28 with TRBJ2-1, with 10 bases aligning to TRBD2. The CDR3 contains 16 residues. V gave up 4 bases and J gave up 2 bases; unmatched junction bases: 5. Germline V gene sequence: CDR1 MDHEN, CDR2 SYDVKM. This chain's CDR3 is CASSSLSGGAYNEQFF. DNA of the CDR3: TGTGCCAGCAGTTCTCTAAGCGGGGGGGCCTACAATGAGCAGTTCTTC.

This clonotype was seen a handful of times. The gene calls are TRBV24-1 and TRBJ2-3; 7 bases fit TRBD1. The J segment lost 4 bases and the V segment lost 7 bases, leaving 10 bases of the junction unmatched. CDR3 length: 15 amino acids. CDR1 and CDR2 (germline): KGHDR, SFDVKD. CDR3 DNA sequence: TGTGCCACCAGAGGGACAGCCGGTGTAGCAGATACGCAGTATTTT. It encodes CATRGTAGVADTQYF.

CDR3: CASSLNVRGEQYF. The CDR3 DNA is TGTGCCAGCAGTTTAAATGTCCGGGGCGAGCAGTACTTC. J is TRBJ2-7 and V is TRBV27, with D perhaps matching TRBD2 (5 bases). The CDR3 spans 13 residues. V was shortened by 2 bases and J by 6 bases, with 11 bases between the two germline ends. Germline V lookup: CDR1 MNHEY, CDR2 SMNVEV (reference sequence).

This clonotype was counted at least ten times. This chain uses TRBV28 with TRBJ2-5; either TRBD1 or TRBD2 may supply D (7 bases each). Germline CDR1 and CDR2: MDHEN and SYDVKM. The CDR3 consists of 15 residues. Trimming removed 1 base at V and 4 bases at J, with 13 bases between. CDR3 sequence: CASSLLARGGETQYF. CDR3 in DNA: TGTGCCAGCAGTTTATTGGCCAGGGGGGGAGAGACCCAGTACTTC.